The clone carrying this TCR beta chain occurred a few times. Sample time point: pre-sensitization, week 0. Specified treatment: therapeutic diphenylcyclopropenone sensitization with weekly scalp DPC. The data belong to a study of human T cells and chemical hapten exposure. Background on the study: Patch tests put 0.01% DPC on the upper back, read at 6 days.

Germline V CDR1 and CDR2: DFQATT, SNEGSKA (reference sequence). The CDR3 is 15 residues long. V gave up 0 bases and J gave up 1 base, with 11 bases separating them. What the library attached to individual cDNA molecules were unique molecular identifiers. TCRdb ran MiXCR on the RACE reads and lists one entry per CDR3 protein. The table includes some 110,000 distinct CDR3 sequences, approximately 12% detected once. V gene TRBV20-1 combines with J gene TRBJ2-3; perhaps TRBD1 as D (6 bases). The receptor comes from a woman aged 50 to 60 with alopecia areata. Some clones in this sample may be carry-over from other donors' samples. This material consisted of whole blood, taken in connection with sensitization to the hapten diphenylcyclopropenone (DPC). CDR3 region: CSARDVTGGTDTQYF. The CDR3 nucleotides are TGCAGTGCTAGAGATGTGACAGGAGGCACAGATACGCAGTATTTT.